This T cell receptor (beta chain) was retrieved from a study of blood T cell repertoires in COVID-19. Here immunoSEQ multiplex PCR was the method, and the copy in TCRdb shows in-frame clones only, minus some. Here the sample spans 150,000 to 200,000 clones, 85% to 90% being singletons. The CDR3 loop spans 12 amino acids. Unmatched junction bases numbered 4, after V lost 6 bases and J lost 6 bases. Germline-derived CDR1 and CDR2 are SQVTM and ANQGSEA. What was sequenced was peripheral blood. The V and J genes are TRBV29-1 and TRBJ2-2; TRBD1 matches at 7 bases. The clonotype comes from a middle-aged man with active or convalescent COVID-19. In nucleotides, the CDR3 is TGCAGCGTATACAGGGGTTCCGGGGAGCTGTTTTTT. Translation gives CSVYRGSGELFF.